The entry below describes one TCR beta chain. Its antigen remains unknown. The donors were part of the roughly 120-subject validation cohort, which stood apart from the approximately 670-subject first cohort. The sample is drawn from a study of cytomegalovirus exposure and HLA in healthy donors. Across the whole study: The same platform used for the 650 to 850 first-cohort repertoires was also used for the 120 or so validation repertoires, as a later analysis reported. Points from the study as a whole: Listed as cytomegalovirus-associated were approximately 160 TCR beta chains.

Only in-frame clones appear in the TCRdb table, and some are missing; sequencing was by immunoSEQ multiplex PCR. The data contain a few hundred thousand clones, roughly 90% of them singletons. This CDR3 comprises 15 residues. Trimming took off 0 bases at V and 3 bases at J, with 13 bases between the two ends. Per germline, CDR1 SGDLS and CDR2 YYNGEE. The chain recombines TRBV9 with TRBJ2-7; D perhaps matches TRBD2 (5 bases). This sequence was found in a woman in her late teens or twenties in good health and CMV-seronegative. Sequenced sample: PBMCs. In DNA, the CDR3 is TGTGCCAGCAGCGTAGCTGCGGGCGCCGTCTACGAGCAGTACTTC. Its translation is CASSVAAGAVYEQYF.